A single sample is the source of the 19 T cell receptor beta chains below, sequenced in a study of shared clonotypes between healthy human individuals (dated by TCRdb to 2018 to 2020). Library construction relied on the immunoSEQ multiplex PCR assay. This is the immuneACCESS table as TCRdb keeps it, with only in-frame sequences that have V and J called. A part of the clones is gone; compared with another copy, unresolved V genes explain less than half, and the rest is unexplained. The sample table lists some 360,000 clones, 73% of them with a count of one. About 10% of the sample rests with the top ten. The source material was memory CD4+ T cells sorted from blood. Taken with the paper, the label for cell subset or site translates to: CD45RA-negative fraction. The receptors originated from a young man in good health.

V and J are TRBV6-1 and TRBJ1-2, with unresolved D. Germline lookup yields CDR1 MNHNS and CDR2 SASEGT. V was pared by 1 base and J by 8 bases, with 8 bases between. This CDR3 is 12 amino acids long. This CDR3 reads CASSEDKRGYTF. In nucleotides, the CDR3 is TGTGCCAGCAGTGAAGATAAGCGGGGCTACACCTTC.

V gene TRBV7-2 combines with J gene TRBJ2-1; 7 nucleotides line up with TRBD2. CDR1 is SGHTA, CDR2 FQGNSA, per germline. The CDR3 totals 15 residues. The V gene end was trimmed by 5 bases and the J gene end by 1 base; junction bases not matched to a gene: 5. CDR3 in amino acids: CASSKLASSYNEQFF. The CDR3 DNA follows: TGTGCCAGCAGCAAACTAGCGTCGTCCTACAATGAGCAGTTCTTC.

This chain connects TRBV5-4 to TRBJ2-2, with 10 bases identical to TRBD2. The CDR3 sequence is 16 residues long. Germline lookup yields CDR1 SGHNT and CDR2 YYREEE (reference sequence). V lost 4 bases and J lost 1; bases outside the gene matches: 4. The CDR3: CASSPGLAVNTGELFF. The CDR3, as DNA: TGTGCCAGCAGCCCCGGACTAGCGGTGAACACCGGGGAGCTGTTTTTT.

The chain combines TRBV25-1 with TRBJ1-5, with 9 bases fitting TRBD1. V was pared by 3 bases and J by 6 bases, with 6 bases of the junction left unmatched. The CDR3 totals 15 residues. The germline gives CDR1 MGHDK, CDR2 SYGVNS. The CDR3 region has the DNA TGTGCCAGCAGTGATTCCGGACAGGGGAGTCAGCCCCAGCATTTT. Amino acids: CASSDSGQGSQPQHF.

This clone has only one observation. This sequence joins TRBV6-1 and TRBJ1-5; D ambiguous. Trimming pared 1 base from V and 5 bases from J, leaving 9 bases between. There are 14 residues in the CDR3. Germline V gene lookup returns CDR1 MNHNS and CDR2 SASEGT. The CDR3 DNA reads as TGTGCCAGCAGTGAAGTGAATAGGGATCAGCCCCAGCATTTT. Translation gives CASSEVNRDQPQHF.

The chain carries TRBV18 and TRBJ2-5; D remains unclear. CDR1 KGHSH and CDR2 LQKENI come from the germline V gene. The CDR3 is 14 residues long. Trimming pared 5 bases from V and 2 bases from J, leaving 12 bases between. The CDR3 spells CASSTNGPQETQYF. The CDR3 DNA reads as TGTGCCAGCTCAACAAACGGGCCACAAGAGACCCAGTACTTC.

With respect to this clone: Other DNA sequences within the sample encode an identical CDR3. This chain uses TRBV2 with TRBJ2-2; no clear D gene. Trimming left V 8 bases short and J 5 bases short, with 9 bases between. The CDR3 totals 12 residues. Per germline, CDR1 SNHLY and CDR2 FYNNEI. Here the CDR3 DNA reads TGTGCCAGCGGCTCATTTACCGGGGAGCTGTTTTTT. It encodes CASGSFTGELFF.

This chain joins TRBV5-5 and TRBJ2-7; 10 bases are a match to TRBD2. This CDR3 comprises 15 residues. The J segment lost 6 bases and the V segment lost 0 bases, leaving 6 bases of the junction unmatched. In germline, CDR1 is SGHKS, CDR2 YYEKEE (reference sequence). In nucleotides, the CDR3 is TGTGCCAGCAGCTTGGAAGTAGCGGGAGGTGTCGAGCAGTACTTC. This encodes CASSLEVAGGVEQYF.

J is TRBJ1-2 and V is TRBV18, with D uncertain. CDR1 and CDR2 (germline): KGHSH, LQKENI. V was shortened by 5 bases and J by 0 bases, with 4 bases between the two germline ends. The CDR3 has 12 amino acids. In nucleotides, the CDR3 is TGTGCCAGCTCAGCAGCTAACTATGGCTACACCTTC. Protein product: CASSAANYGYTF.

The chain recombines TRBV29-1 with TRBJ2-5; 8 nucleotides align to TRBD2. Germline CDR1 reads SQVTM; CDR2 reads ANQGSEA. This CDR3 region has 14 residues. Unmatched junction bases numbered 10, after V lost 5 bases and J lost 5 bases. CDR3 amino acids: CSVYGGGGRETQYF. The CDR3 nucleotides read TGCAGCGTTTATGGTGGCGGGGGGAGGGAGACCCAGTACTTC.

The J gene is TRBJ2-7, the V gene TRBV5-1; D gene uncertain. The CDR3 length is 15 residues. Germline V gives CDR1 SGHRS, CDR2 YFSETQ. The V end was cut by 0 bases, the J end by 0 bases, with 10 bases between. The CDR3 bases are TGCGCCAGCAGCTTGGGACCGACGACCTCCTACGAGCAGTACTTC. It translates to CASSLGPTTSYEQYF.

The V gene is TRBV18, the J gene TRBJ2-2; D is unclear. Germline V gene data show CDR1 as KGHSH and CDR2 as LQKENI. The CDR3 spans 15 residues. Trimming took 6 bases from V and 1 from J, leaving 12 bases between them. The CDR3 spells CASSTMRENTGELFF. The CDR3 region has the DNA TGTGCCAGCTCCACAATGCGCGAGAACACCGGGGAGCTGTTTTTT.

The chain combines TRBV5-4 with TRBJ2-2, with 8 positions matching TRBD2. After removal of 4 bases from V and 2 bases from J, the junction contained 4 bases not matched to a gene. This CDR3 is built from 15 residues. Germline loops: CDR1 SGHNT, CDR2 YYREEE (reference sequence). The CDR3 DNA sequence: TGTGCCAGCAGCGACGGGACTAGAAACACCGGGGAGCTGTTTTTT. As protein: CASSDGTRNTGELFF.

The V and J genes are TRBV2 and TRBJ1-1; maybe TRBD1 (5 bases). CDR3 length: 11 residues. Between the trimmed V and J ends, which lost 6 bases and 8 bases, there was a span of 10 bases. The germline V gene has CDR1 SNHLY and CDR2 FYNNEI. The CDR3 DNA follows: TGTGCCAGCAGATCGGCAGGGGAAGCTTTCTTT. Amino acids: CASRSAGEAFF.

The J gene is TRBJ2-5, the V gene TRBV9, with D maybe TRBD1 (7 bases). Trimming pared 0 bases from V and 4 bases from J, leaving 16 bases between. CDR3 length: 16 residues. Germline V gene data show CDR1 as SGDLS and CDR2 as YYNGEE. The CDR3 nucleotides read TGTGCCAGCAGCGTAGGAAGGGGGCGGGGAGGAGAGACCCAGTACTTC. Protein sequence: CASSVGRGRGGETQYF.

This clone showed up just a few times. The V gene is TRBV7-2, the J gene TRBJ1-2; tentatively, D is TRBD1 (5 bases). The CDR3 covers 15 residues. Germline V gene lookup returns CDR1 SGHTA and CDR2 FQGNSA. V was pared by 3 bases and J by 7 bases, with 18 bases between. CDR3 nucleotide sequence: TGTGCCAGCAGCTTCGACGTGATAGGGACCTTTGGCTACACCTTC. Encoded protein: CASSFDVIGTFGYTF.

This chain connects TRBV7-2 to TRBJ2-1, with D possibly being TRBD1 (5 bases). This CDR3 has 15 amino acids. The ends were cut back, 6 bases at V and 3 bases at J, with 15 bases in the middle. Germline-derived CDR1 and CDR2 are SGHTA and FQGNSA. The CDR3 bases are TGTGCCAGCAGTCGGCGGTCAGGGTACTACAATGAGCAGTTCTTC. Translating gives CASSRRSGYYNEQFF.

The V gene is TRBV5-1, the J gene TRBJ1-4; no reliable D call. V was cut by 3 bases and J by 5 bases, with 11 bases left in between. Germline CDR1 and CDR2: SGHRS and YFSETQ. CDR3 length equals 14 residues. The CDR3 reads CASSWKSLNEKLFF. The CDR3, as DNA: TGCGCCAGCAGCTGGAAATCATTAAATGAAAAACTGTTTTTT.

This clone has at least ten counts. The rearrangement uses TRBV7-9 and TRBJ1-2; D unresolved. The CDR3 is made up of 13 amino acids. Germline CDR1 and CDR2: SEHNR and FQNEAQ (reference sequence). Trimming removed 5 bases at V and 4 bases at J, with 11 bases between. The CDR3 spells CASSPAGPYGYTF. CDR3 nucleotides: TGTGCCAGCAGCCCGGCCGGGCCCTATGGCTACACCTTC.